The clone carrying this TCR beta chain was recorded a few times. The sample comes from a study of CD4 T cells in relation to SARS-CoV-2 and coronaviruses. Using immunoSEQ multiplex PCR, the repertoire was profiled, and TCRdb retains in-frame clones only, with some absent. The data hold tens of thousands of clones, with about 92% observed a single time. The CDR3 extends over 15 amino acids. Between the trimmed V and J ends, which lost 5 bases and 4 bases, there was a span of 15 bases. CDR1 is MNHEY, CDR2 SMNVEV, per germline (reference sequence). The unexposed donors gave CD4+ T cells in about 2010-2018, prior to COVID-19.

V gene TRBV27 combines with J gene TRBJ1-5; tentatively, D is TRBD1 (5 bases). The TCR was taken from a human donor in good health. Sample: naive CD4+ T cells from PBMCs. The subset: naive CD4+ T cells isolated by negative enrichment. CDR3 in amino acids: CASSPAGRVNQPQHF. CDR3 coding DNA: TGTGCCAGCAGTCCCGCAGGGAGGGTTAATCAGCCCCAGCATTTT.